The 4 T cell receptor beta chains reported below all come from one sample, sequenced in a study of T cell changes during pregnancy in multiple sclerosis (dated by TCRdb to between 2018 and 2021). The library was made by the immunoSEQ multiplex PCR assay. TCRdb limited this immuneACCESS table to in-frame rearrangements with V and J called. A share of clones is missing; checked studies link under half to unresolved V genes, and the rest is unexplained. The sample data list around 25,000 clones, and roughly 80% of these were observed just once. Approximately 14% of the sample rests with the top ten. The sequenced sample was CD8+ T cells from peripheral blood mononuclear cells, obtained in the first trimester of pregnancy. All receptors come from a female donor in good health, enrolled as a control in a pregnancy study.

This chain links TRBV28 with TRBJ2-4; 7 bases map to TRBD1. The J segment lost 6 bases and the V segment lost 8 bases, leaving 7 bases of the junction unmatched. Germline assignment: CDR1 MDHEN and CDR2 SYDVKM. The CDR3 is 13 residues long. The chain's CDR3 is CASGTGVGNIQYF. In DNA, the CDR3 is TGTGCCAGCGGAACAGGGGTGGGAAACATTCAGTACTTC.

The CDR3 DNA sequence: TGTGCCAGCAGCTTACAGACTGGAAACACCATATATTTT. This sequence encodes CASSLQTGNTIYF. The genes are TRBV7-2 and TRBJ1-3; D is unclear. The CDR3 is 13 amino acids. Germline assignment: CDR1 SGHTA and CDR2 FQGNSA. Trimming pared 2 bases from V and 2 bases from J, leaving 4 bases between.

CDR3 residues: CASSRDRSMNTEAFF. As DNA, the CDR3 is TGCGCCAGCAGTCGGGACAGGTCCATGAACACTGAAGCTTTCTTT. This chain links TRBV4-1 with TRBJ1-1; 8 bases align to TRBD1. The CDR3 spans 15 residues. CDR1 is MGHRA, CDR2 YSYEKL, per germline. The V segment lost 6 bases and the J segment 0 bases; nucleotides outside the gene matches: 6.

V usage is TRBV27 and J usage is TRBJ1-2; D is unresolved. V was pared by 8 bases and J by 8 bases, with 15 bases between. Germline V gives CDR1 MNHEY, CDR2 SMNVEV (reference sequence). This CDR3 is built from 12 residues. CDR3: CASGLSGGGYTF. The CDR3 bases are TGTGCCAGCGGGCTCTCCGGCGGGGGCTACACCTTC.